Each of the 2 T cell receptor beta chains below was sequenced from the same sample in a study of blood T cell repertoires in COVID-19. This table comes from immunoSEQ multiplex PCR, and its TCRdb copy is limited to in-frame clones, with some not included. The profile shows 200,000 or so clones, approximately 86% of them singletons. Sequenced: PBMCs or T cells enriched from blood (not recorded which). The receptors originated from a middle-aged woman with acute COVID-19.

In DNA form, the CDR3 reads TGCGCCACCCGGAGTCCAGGGGACAATGAGCAGTTCTTC. Residues: CATRSPGDNEQFF. The genes are TRBV10-1 and TRBJ2-1, with a possible D match to TRBD1 (6 bases). Trimming pared 10 bases from V and 5 bases from J, leaving 15 bases between. This CDR3 spans 13 amino acids. CDR1 and CDR2 (germline): WNHNN, SYGVQD (reference sequence).

V is TRBV10-3 and J is TRBJ2-5; 8 bases align to TRBD2. CDR1 is ENHRY, CDR2 SYGVKD, per germline. The trim removed 8 bases at V and 5 bases at J, leaving 13 bases unmatched. The length of the CDR3 is 15 residues. The CDR3 DNA reads TGTGCCATCTCCAACCGGGGACTAGATGGTGAGACCCAGTACTTC. Translated: CAISNRGLDGETQYF.